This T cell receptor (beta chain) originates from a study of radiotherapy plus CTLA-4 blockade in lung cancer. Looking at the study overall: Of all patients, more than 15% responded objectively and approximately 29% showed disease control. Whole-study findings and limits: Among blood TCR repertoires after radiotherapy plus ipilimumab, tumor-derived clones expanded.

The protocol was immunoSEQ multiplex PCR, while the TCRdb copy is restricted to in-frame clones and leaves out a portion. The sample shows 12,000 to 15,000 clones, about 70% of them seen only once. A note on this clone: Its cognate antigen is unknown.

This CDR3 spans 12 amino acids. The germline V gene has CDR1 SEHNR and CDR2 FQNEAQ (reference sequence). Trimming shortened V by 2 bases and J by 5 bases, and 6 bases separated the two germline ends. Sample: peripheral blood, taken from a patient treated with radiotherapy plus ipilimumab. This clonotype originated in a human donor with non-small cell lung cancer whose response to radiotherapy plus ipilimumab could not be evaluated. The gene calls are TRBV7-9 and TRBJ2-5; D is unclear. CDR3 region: CASSLNYETQYF. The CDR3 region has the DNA TGTGCCAGCAGCTTAAACTACGAGACCCAGTACTTC. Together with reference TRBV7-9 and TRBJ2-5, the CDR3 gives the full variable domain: DTGVSQNPRHKITKRGQNVTFRCDPISEHNRLYWYRQTLGQGPEFLTYFQNEAQLEKSRLLSDRFSAERPKGSFSTLEIQRTEQGDSAMYLCASSLNYETQYFGPGTRLLVL.